This T cell receptor (beta chain) was recovered during a study of beta chain features in type 1 diabetes. cDNA synthesis used the whole RNA isolate, giving expressed TCRB sequences. Sequencing was performed with immunoSEQ multiplex PCR; in TCRdb, only in-frame clones are kept and a portion is missing. The sample lists just over 600,000 clones; around 15% were seen once. Per germline, CDR1 SGHTA and CDR2 FQGNSA. The CDR3 is made up of 14 amino acids. Trimming took 2 bases from V and 4 from J, leaving 10 bases between them. Comments on this clone: This CDR3 is also generated by other DNA sequences in the sample.

The chain uses TRBV7-2 and TRBJ2-3; perhaps TRBD2 as D (5 bases). Input material: naive CD4+ T cells from blood. This TCR was sampled from a man aged 18 to 30 in good health. CDR3 bases: TGTGCCAGCAGCTTACTTGGGCGGGCAGATACGCAGTATTTT. Amino acids: CASSLLGRADTQYF.